This T cell receptor (beta chain) was sequenced in a study of shared clonotypes between healthy human individuals (dated by TCRdb to about 2020). In the study overall: A few men and two women, aged 18 to 49 years, made up the cohort. For each donor, CD4 naive and CD4 memory were each given three plates, CD8 naive was given two plates, and CD8 memory was given one plate. To estimate repertoire size and how much clonotype sharing occurs between individuals, the study deeply sequenced the blood TCR repertoires of roughly 5 healthy adults. Different laboratories and diverse techniques were used to prepare libraries and sequence TCR repertoires, to increase sequencing depth and limit assay-specific biases. Leukapheresis yielded between about 0.85 and 9.5 billion PBMCs per donor. Overall study outcomes, separate from this receptor: Larger estimated clonotype richness was generally found for naive subsets than for memory subsets. Based on pairwise subsampling, the degree of clonotype sharing among donors was expected to be affected by sequencing depth. Compared with non-shared clonotypes, the clonotypes found in all four sorted-subset donors had higher generation probabilities. Sharing across several donors was observed for about 4.8% of naive CD4, 3% to 3.5% of naive CD8, 2.3% of memory CD4, and 0.4% of memory CD8 clonotypes. Because the study included only a small number of donors, the genetic and exposure-history diversity represented was limited. Only blood was sampled, and tissue TCR repertoires likely differ from those in blood. Rarefaction of sorted-subset datasets indicated incomplete sequencing despite the large sequencing depth.

Of note for this clone: The clone's antigen remains unknown. The record has no base qualities; no much larger clone is one base away.

V and J are truncated by 4 bases and 1 base respectively, leaving an intervening sequence of 15 bases. From the cysteine through the phenylalanine, the CDR3 covers 16 amino acids. Only the CDR3 region is kept as DNA, spanning 48 bases read in frame from base 1. CDR1 SGHRS and CDR2 YFSETQ were looked up in the germline V gene. Using the deep immunoSEQ assay, multiplex PCR amplified TCR CDR3 regions from genomic DNA. For each cell subset, the extracted genomic DNA was distributed evenly across all wells of several immunoSEQ 96-well plates, and each plate served as one replicate. Each replicate PCR for sorted subsets received around 200 ng genomic DNA, equal to roughly 30,000 T cell genomes. Purified libraries were measured with a Qubit 3.0 fluorometer, size-checked on a Bioanalyzer 2100, and measured again with the KAPA Library Quantification kit. Every immunoSEQ 96-well plate was sequenced on a dedicated single-read 150-cycle Illumina NextSeq 550 flow cell. The paper's data handling went like this. The immunoSEQ output contained only junctional sequences without quality scores, so filtering could not match that applied to full-length reads. Sequences were annotated with PyIR, a Python wrapper for IgBLAST v1.9, using IMGT germline references to assign V/J genes and CDR3. Reads with weak V/J assignments (E-value above 1e-6), missing CDR3, stop codons, out-of-frame junctions, or ambiguous translated residues were removed. V3J clonotypes were defined by identical inferred V gene, J gene, and CDR3 amino acid sequence. To compute the percentage overlap between repertoires, the number of shared unique clonotypes was divided by the size of the smaller repertoire. RTK rarefaction, the Chao1 estimator, and Recon v2.1 estimates of unobserved clonotypes were used to assess repertoire richness. Generation probabilities were computed with OLGA for all TCRbeta clonotypes obtained by the gDNA method from a few donors. TCRdb provides this immuneACCESS table in a form limited to in-frame rearrangements. Some clones are lacking; in checked studies, under half of them reflect an unresolved V gene, and why the rest are absent is not known. For V, J and clone size, that table is used; D and trimming come from the DNA. The sample table lists around 2.5 million clones, 93% of them with a count of one. In total, the top ten clones hold around 0.4% of the sample.

The donors were healthy, HIV-negative adults with no recently reported acute infections or vaccinations. Every donor was a Caucasian adult living in Nashville, Tennessee, USA. CD4+ T cells were enriched by magnetic negative selection; naive cells were then positively selected on CD45RA, and the negative fraction formed the memory subset. Blood was obtained by leukapheresis, after which PBMCs were separated by Ficoll-Histopaque density gradient centrifugation and cryopreserved in liquid nitrogen vapor phase. Analytical flow cytometry was used to check the purity and quantity of every magnetically sorted T cell population. Each sorted fraction had its genomic DNA isolated and then quantified by UV absorbance on a Nanodrop 2000c.

The TCR comes from a man younger than 35 in good health. Some clones in this sample may be carry-over from other donors' samples. The rearranged chain carries TRBV5-1 and TRBJ2-1; the D segment could be TRBD2, given 5 matching bases. Sequenced material: naive CD4+ T cells from PBMCs. The sample's cell subset or site, from its label and the paper: CD45RA+ positively selected. This receptor carries the CDR3 CASSPIIAISYNEQFF. The DNA is as follows: TGCGCCAGCAGCCCTATAATAGCGATTTCCTACAATGAGCAGTTCTTC.